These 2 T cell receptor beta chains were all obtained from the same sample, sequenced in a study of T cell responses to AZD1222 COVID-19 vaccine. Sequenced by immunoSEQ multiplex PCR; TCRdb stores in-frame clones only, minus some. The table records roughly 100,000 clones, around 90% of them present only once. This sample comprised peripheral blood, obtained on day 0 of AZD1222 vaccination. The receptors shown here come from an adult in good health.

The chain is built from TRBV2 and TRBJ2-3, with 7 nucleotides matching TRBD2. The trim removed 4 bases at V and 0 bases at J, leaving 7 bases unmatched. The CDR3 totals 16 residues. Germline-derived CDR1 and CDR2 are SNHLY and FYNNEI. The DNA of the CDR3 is TGTGCCAGCAGTGTGGGAGGGCCAGCTAGCACAGATACGCAGTATTTT. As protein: CASSVGGPASTDTQYF.

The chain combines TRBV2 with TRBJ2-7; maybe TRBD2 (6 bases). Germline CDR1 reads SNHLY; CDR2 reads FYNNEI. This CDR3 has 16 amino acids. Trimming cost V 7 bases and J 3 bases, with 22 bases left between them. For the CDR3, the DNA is TGTGCCAGCAAGGCCAGGTCCGGGACTGCAGACTACGAGCAGTACTTC. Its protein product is CASKARSGTADYEQYF.